A selection of T cell receptor beta chains follows, all from one sample in a study of shared clonotypes between healthy human individuals. Some clones are missing from TCRdb's copy, which holds only in-frame ones; the method was immunoSEQ multiplex PCR. The profile covers some 1,900,000 clones, with roughly 95% appearing a single time and roughly 1.2% taken by the ten largest. The specimen was naive CD8+ T cells sorted from blood. Receptor source: a man aged 18 to 30 in good health. CDR3s include the opening cysteine and the closing phenylalanine or tryptophan. D genes are given only for firm matches. Not every row has a clone size; where given, it reads once, few, many or a size class.

V	J	D	size	CDR3	DNA
TRBV12-1	TRBJ1-5	NA	NA	CASSCGRDRELSSNQPQHF	TGTGCCAGCAGCTGTGGCCGGGACAGGGAATTATCTAGCAATCAGCCCCAGCATTTT
TRBV2	TRBJ2-7	TRBD1	NA	CASRRLGTGFLDEQYF	TGTGCCAGCAGGAGGCTCGGGACAGGGTTCCTAGACGAGCAGTACTTC
TRBV30	TRBJ2-5	NA	NA	CAWSPQAQETQYF	TGTGCCTGGAGTCCCCAGGCCCAAGAGACCCAGTACTTC
TRBV7-3	TRBJ2-6	NA	NA	CASSPKGAGFGANVLTF	TGTGCCAGCAGCCCCAAGGGAGCAGGGTTCGGGGCCAACGTCCTGACTTTC
TRBV9	TRBJ2-3	NA	NA	CASSLSGTDTQYF	TGTGCCAGCAGTCTCAGCGGCACAGATACGCAGTATTTT
TRBV7-9	TRBJ2-7	TRBD2	NA	CASSSGLAGAHEQYF	TGTGCCAGCAGCTCGGGACTAGCGGGAGCTCACGAGCAGTACTTC
TRBV28	TRBJ2-7	TRBD1	NA	CASSLSRTGFPYEQYF	TGTGCCAGCAGTTTATCCCGGACAGGTTTCCCCTACGAGCAGTACTTC
TRBV4-1	TRBJ2-7	NA	NA	CASSLQVSYEQYF	TGCGCCAGCAGCCTACAGGTTTCCTACGAGCAGTACTTC
TRBV5-4	TRBJ2-3	TRBD1	NA	CASSFRDRGTDTQYF	TGTGCCAGCAGCTTCCGGGACAGGGGCACAGATACGCAGTATTTT
TRBV7-8	TRBJ2-7	NA	NA	CASSLKGDRYYEQYF	TGTGCCAGCAGCTTAAAAGGGGACCGGTACTACGAGCAGTACTTC
TRBV27	TRBJ2-1	TRBD2	NA	CASREGTSQFF	TGTGCCAGCAGAGAAGGGACTAGCCAGTTCTTC
TRBV27	TRBJ1-6	TRBD1	NA	CASSGTGYNSPLHF	TGTGCCAGCAGTGGGACAGGGTATAATTCACCCCTCCACTTT
TRBV13	TRBJ2-6	TRBD1	NA	CASSPQTGSGANVLTF	TGTGCCAGCAGCCCGCAGACAGGGTCTGGGGCCAACGTCCTGACTTTC
TRBV5-1	TRBJ1-2	NA	NA	CASSFGAGADGYTF	TGCGCCAGCAGCTTTGGTGCGGGGGCCGATGGCTACACCTTC
TRBV7-9	TRBJ2-2	NA	NA	CASRYAWGLTGELFF	TGTGCCAGCAGATATGCGTGGGGGCTCACCGGGGAGCTGTTTTTT
TRBV10-1	TRBJ2-7	NA	NA	CASSGMTGEQYF	TGCGCCAGCAGTGGGATGACTGGAGAGCAGTACTTC
TRBV13	TRBJ1-4	NA	NA	CASSLQGASEKLFF	TGTGCCAGCAGCTTACAAGGGGCGAGCGAAAAACTGTTTTTT
TRBV27	TRBJ1-5	NA	NA	CASGLTGDSNQPQHF	TGTGCCAGCGGCCTGACAGGCGATAGCAATCAGCCCCAGCATTTT
TRBV7-9	TRBJ2-5	TRBD2	NA	CASSLLAGVVETQYF	TGTGCCAGCAGCTTACTAGCGGGAGTTGTCGAGACCCAGTACTTC
TRBV2	TRBJ1-3	NA	NA	CASSENGGETDTIYF	TGTGCCAGCAGTGAAAACGGGGGCGAGACGGACACCATATATTTT
TRBV15	TRBJ1-2	NA	NA	CATSGAETYGYTF	TGTGCCACCTCGGGGGCCGAGACCTATGGCTACACCTTC
TRBV30	TRBJ2-3	TRBD2	NA	CAWSVGLGADTQYF	TGTGCCTGGAGTGTAGGACTAGGGGCAGATACGCAGTATTTT
TRBV9	TRBJ2-1	NA	NA	CASSVGGYQGEQFF	TGTGCCAGCAGCGTAGGAGGCTATCAAGGTGAGCAGTTCTTC
TRBV29-1	TRBJ2-5	NA	NA	CSVETVGGFQETQYF	TGCAGCGTTGAGACAGTCGGAGGGTTCCAAGAGACCCAGTACTTC
TRBV19	TRBJ1-2	NA	NA	CASSIHVAVNYGYTF	TGTGCCAGTAGTATCCACGTCGCGGTTAACTATGGCTACACCTTC
TRBV7-9	TRBJ2-1	NA	NA	CASSSGAYNEQFF	TGTGCCAGCAGCAGCGGAGCCTACAATGAGCAGTTCTTC
TRBV15	TRBJ2-7	NA	once	CATSRDGNPLEQYF	TGTGCCACCAGCAGAGATGGTAACCCCCTGGAGCAGTACTTC
TRBV6-1	TRBJ2-7	NA	NA	CASSDLAGPNYEQYF	TGTGCCAGCAGTGATCTGGCGGGTCCTAACTACGAGCAGTACTTC
TRBV14	TRBJ2-1	NA	NA	CASSNAPYNEQFF	TGTGCCAGCAGCAACGCGCCTTACAATGAGCAGTTCTTC
TRBV30	TRBJ1-4	TRBD1	NA	CAWSVGAGGEKLFF	TGTGCCTGGAGTGTTGGGGCAGGGGGTGAAAAACTGTTTTTT
TRBV10-3	TRBJ1-5	NA	NA	CAISDSPPPYSNQPQHF	TGTGCCATCAGTGACAGCCCCCCGCCTTATAGCAATCAGCCCCAGCATTTT
TRBV9	TRBJ2-1	NA	once	CASSVSGGDSYYNEQFF	TGTGCCAGCAGCGTCTCTGGGGGGGACAGCTACTACAATGAGCAGTTCTTC
TRBV10-3	TRBJ1-1	NA	NA	CAISESFETEAFF	TGTGCCATCAGTGAGTCGTTTGAGACTGAAGCTTTCTTT
TRBV25-1	TRBJ1-2	NA	NA	CASSGGRGGDYGYTF	TGTGCCAGCAGTGGAGGGAGGGGAGGTGACTATGGCTACACCTTC
TRBV6-1	TRBJ2-6	TRBD1	once	CASRDRGGANVLTF	TGTGCCAGCAGAGACAGGGGAGGGGCCAACGTCCTGACTTTC
TRBV5-6	TRBJ1-3	NA	NA	CASSLGGTGNTIYF	TGTGCCAGCAGCTTGGGGGGGACTGGAAACACCATATATTTT
TRBV27	TRBJ1-4	TRBD1	NA	CASSLLGTGGIEKLFF	TGTGCCAGCAGTTTATTGGGGACAGGGGGAATTGAAAAACTGTTTTTT
TRBV4-3	TRBJ1-5	NA	NA	CASSQDRYSNQPQHF	TGCGCCAGCAGCCAAGACAGGTATAGCAATCAGCCCCAGCATTTT
TRBV29-1	TRBJ2-4	TRBD1	NA	CSGTGTGGAENIQYF	TGCAGCGGGACCGGGACAGGGGGCGCGGAAAACATTCAGTACTTC
TRBV6-1	TRBJ1-3	TRBD1	NA	CASSEPLQGAPSGNTIYF	TGTGCCAGCAGTGAACCGCTTCAGGGGGCTCCTTCTGGAAACACCATATATTTT
TRBV27	TRBJ2-5	TRBD2	NA	CASSLGSAGGPLIKTQYF	TGTGCCAGCAGTCTCGGTTCGGCGGGAGGGCCTCTGATAAAGACCCAGTACTTC
TRBV6-1	TRBJ2-7	NA	once	CASSVGAYSDEQYF	TGTGCCAGCAGTGTTGGGGCGTATAGCGACGAGCAGTACTTC
TRBV27	TRBJ2-5	TRBD2	NA	CASSLVGGGETQYF	TGTGCCAGCAGTTTAGTGGGGGGGGGAGAGACCCAGTACTTC
TRBV25-1	TRBJ2-7	TRBD2	NA	CASSASGSVEQYF	TGTGCCAGCAGTGCTAGCGGGAGCGTCGAGCAGTACTTC
TRBV5-1	TRBJ2-7	NA	NA	CASSLAAGGTYEQYF	TGCGCCAGCAGCTTGGCCGCCGGGGGAACCTACGAGCAGTACTTC
TRBV5-1	TRBJ2-3	NA	NA	CASGLGTTSTDTQYF	TGCGCCAGCGGCCTCGGCACAACTAGCACAGATACGCAGTATTTT
TRBV6-6	TRBJ1-3	NA	NA	CASSTGGAAGNTIYF	TGTGCCAGCAGTACCGGCGGGGCAGCTGGAAACACCATATATTTT
TRBV2	TRBJ2-2	NA	NA	CASSSSTGPTNTGELFF	TGTGCCAGCAGCTCTTCGACAGGACCTACGAACACCGGGGAGCTGTTTTTT
TRBV11-2	TRBJ2-5	TRBD2	NA	CASSKWTSGVEETQYF	TGTGCCAGCAGTAAGTGGACTAGCGGGGTAGAAGAGACCCAGTACTTC
TRBV4-1	TRBJ2-7	NA	NA	CASSQEPGVYEQYF	TGCGCCAGCAGCCAAGAGCCAGGGGTCTACGAGCAGTACTTC
TRBV5-1	TRBJ2-1	TRBD1	NA	CASSSQGAREQFF	TGCGCCAGCAGCTCCCAGGGGGCGCGGGAGCAGTTCTTC
TRBV10-2	TRBJ1-5	NA	NA	CASSDLGGVNQPQHF	TGCGCCAGCAGTGACCTGGGGGGTGTCAATCAGCCCCAGCATTTT